This TCR beta chain came from a study of tumour-infiltrating T cells in Burkitt lymphoma. About the research overall: Survival, overall and progression-free, tracked with productive clonality.

Only in-frame clones appear in the TCRdb table, and some are missing; sequencing was by immunoSEQ multiplex PCR. The repertoire holds around 15,000 clones, with around four fifths as singletons. Germline loops: CDR1 ENHRY, CDR2 SYGVKD. The V gene lost 6 bases and the J gene lost 6 bases, with 12 bases spanning the gap. CDR3 length equals 12 residues. The sample consisted of tumor tissue. The source of this sequence is a human donor with diffuse large B-cell lymphoma. The chain joins TRBV10-3 to TRBJ2-7, with TRBD1 as a possible D gene (6 bases). CDR3 DNA sequence: TGTGCCATCAGCCCCGGGACAAGCGAGCAGTACTTC. Residues: CAISPGTSEQYF.